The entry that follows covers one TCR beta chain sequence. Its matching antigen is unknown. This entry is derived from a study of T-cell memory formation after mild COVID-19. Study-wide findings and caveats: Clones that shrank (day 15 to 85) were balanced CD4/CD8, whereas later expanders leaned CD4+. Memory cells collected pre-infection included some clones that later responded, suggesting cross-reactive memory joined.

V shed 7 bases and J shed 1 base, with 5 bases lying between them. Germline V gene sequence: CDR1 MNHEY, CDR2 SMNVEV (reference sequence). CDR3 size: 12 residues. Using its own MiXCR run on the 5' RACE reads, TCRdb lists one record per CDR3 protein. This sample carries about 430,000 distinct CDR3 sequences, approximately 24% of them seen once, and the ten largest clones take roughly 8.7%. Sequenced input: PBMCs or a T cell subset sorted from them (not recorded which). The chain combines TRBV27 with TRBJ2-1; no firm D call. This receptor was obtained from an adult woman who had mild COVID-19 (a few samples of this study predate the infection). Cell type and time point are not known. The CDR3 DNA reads TGTGCCAGCAACGGGTCCTACAATGAGCAGTTCTTC. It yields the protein CASNGSYNEQFF.